Each of the 24 T cell receptor beta chains below was sequenced from the same sample in a study of OX40 agonist ivuxolimab in advanced cancers. Assay used: immunoSEQ multiplex PCR; TCRdb lists only in-frame clones, some missing. Altogether about 100,000 clones are present, 89% being singletons, with the ten largest covering roughly 0.15%. This material consisted of CD4+ or CD8+ T cells sorted from blood, taken in a trial of the OX40 agonist ivuxolimab. The source is an adult with an advanced solid tumor such as melanoma, head and neck, liver or kidney cancer.

The chain combines TRBV7-9 with TRBJ2-1, with 14 bases identical to TRBD2. This CDR3 is 15 amino acids long. With V trimmed by 6 bases and J by 7 bases, 5 bases remained unmatched. CDR1 is SEHNR and CDR2 is FQNEAQ in the germline V gene (reference sequence). The DNA of the CDR3 is TGTGCCAGCAGGGGGGGACTAGCGGGAGTTAATGAGCAGTTCTTC. Protein sequence: CASRGGLAGVNEQFF.

This CDR3 is CASSGLVGGRANEQYF. CDR3 coding DNA: TGCGCCAGCAGCGGCTTGGTGGGCGGGAGGGCCAACGAGCAGTACTTC. The rearrangement joins TRBV5-1 to TRBJ2-7, with 9 nucleotides matching TRBD2. This CDR3 spans 16 amino acids. Losses at the gene ends were 4 bases for V and 5 bases for J; bases not matched to a gene: 13. Looked up from germline, CDR1 is SGHRS and CDR2 is YFSETQ.

This clone was seen a handful of times. The chain has TRBV6-5 and TRBJ2-7; D may correspond to TRBD1 or TRBD2 (7 bases each). The CDR3 totals 15 residues. CDR1 is MNHEY and CDR2 is SVGAGI in the germline V gene. V lost 4 bases and J 2 bases, leaving 15 bases between the germline ends. CDR3 coding DNA: TGTGCCAGCAGTTCGCAGACAGGGACTACCTACGAGCAGTACTTC. Translating gives CASSSQTGTTYEQYF.

The CDR3 reads CASFIGPPAGTEAFF. DNA for the CDR3: TGTGCCAGCTTCATCGGCCCCCCCGCTGGAACTGAAGCTTTCTTT. The chain employs TRBV6-1 and TRBJ1-1; D remains unclear. The CDR3 runs to 15 residues. The V gene lost 8 bases and the J gene lost 5 bases, with 21 bases spanning the gap. Germline V gene sequence: CDR1 MNHNS, CDR2 SASEGT.

The rearrangement links TRBV6-5 to TRBJ2-1; 8 bases align to TRBD1. Germline values: CDR1 MNHEY, CDR2 SVGAGI. V shed 4 bases and J 1 base; nucleotides not matched to a gene: 3. The CDR3 sequence is 15 residues long. The CDR3 nucleotides read TGTGCCAGCAGTTCAACAGGGGGTTCCTACAATGAGCAGTTCTTC. Its protein is CASSSTGGSYNEQFF.

V gene TRBV11-2 combines with J gene TRBJ1-1; maybe TRBD1 (6 bases). Germline V gene data show CDR1 as SGHAT and CDR2 as FQNNGV. The V end lost 5 bases, the J end lost 0 bases, and 13 bases lay between the germline ends. The CDR3 has 15 amino acids. The DNA for the CDR3 is TGTGCCAGCAGCGAACAGGGTGTAATGAACACTGAAGCTTTCTTT. Amino acids: CASSEQGVMNTEAFF.

The chain links TRBV4-1 to TRBJ1-1; 10 bases are a match to TRBD1. CDR1 and CDR2 from the germline V gene are MGHRA and YSYEKL. The ends lost 2 bases at V and 8 bases at J; junction bases unmatched: 8. The CDR3 has 15 amino acids. DNA of the CDR3: TGCGCCAGCAGCCAACCCGACAGGGGGCGTTTGGAAGCTTTCTTT. Amino acids: CASSQPDRGRLEAFF.

This chain connects TRBV15 to TRBJ2-1; the D gene is possibly TRBD2 (7 bases). This CDR3 comprises 15 residues. V was pared by 1 base and J by 4 bases, with 11 bases between. CDR1 and CDR2 from the germline V gene are LNHNV and YYDKDF (reference sequence). The CDR3 coding sequence is TGTGCCACCAGCAGAGGGGGGGGCTTTTACAATGAGCAGTTCTTC. Translated, it gives CATSRGGGFYNEQFF.

V is TRBV4-1 and J is TRBJ2-1, with TRBD2 identical over 16 bases. Germline CDR1 and CDR2: MGHRA and YSYEKL. The CDR3 runs to 19 residues. Trimming at V came to 0 bases and at J to 4 bases, leaving 6 bases not matched to a gene. The CDR3 DNA is TGCGCCAGCAGCCAAGACGCGGGACTAGCGGGGGGGCGGTACAATGAGCAGTTCTTC. The encoded protein is CASSQDAGLAGGRYNEQFF.

The chain links TRBV6-1 to TRBJ1-2, with 9 bases lining up with TRBD1. The CDR3 sequence is 15 residues long. After removal of 7 bases from V and 7 bases from J, the junction contained 13 bases not matched to a gene. From germline, CDR1 is MNHNS and CDR2 SASEGT. The CDR3 here is CASMPQGQGTSGYTF. The DNA for the CDR3 is TGTGCCAGCATGCCCCAGGGACAGGGTACAAGTGGCTACACCTTC.

This clone was picked up one time. This chain joins TRBV5-1 and TRBJ2-3; 7 positions agree with TRBD2. J lost 4 bases, V lost 4 bases, and 12 bases had no gene match. Germline V gene sequence: CDR1 SGHRS, CDR2 YFSETQ. The CDR3 has 16 amino acids. The CDR3 region has the DNA TGCGCCAGCAGCCACCTGGGTGTCGGGAGGCCAGATACGCAGTATTTT. Amino acid sequence: CASSHLGVGRPDTQYF.

The genes are TRBV5-1 and TRBJ2-5, with TRBD2 as a possible D gene (6 bases). The CDR3 contains 15 residues. Germline CDR1 and CDR2: SGHRS and YFSETQ. Trimming pared 0 bases from V and 4 bases from J, leaving 13 bases between. CDR3 coding DNA: TGCGCCAGCAGCTTGGCCACGGGGGTAGGAGAGACCCAGTACTTC. This translates into CASSLATGVGETQYF.

The rearrangement links TRBV7-8 to TRBJ2-4; 9 nucleotides line up with TRBD1. The germline V gene has CDR1 SGHVS and CDR2 FQNEAQ. The CDR3 extends over 14 amino acids. Losses at the gene ends were 5 bases for V and 6 bases for J; bases not matched to a gene: 5. CDR3 nucleotides: TGTGCCAGCAGCGCAACGACAGGGGGAAACATTCAGTACTTC. Translation: CASSATTGGNIQYF.

The genes are TRBV28 and TRBJ2-7, with 7 bases matching TRBD1. The CDR3 is 15 amino acids. Germline CDR1 MDHEN, CDR2 SYDVKM. V was pared by 1 base and J by 3 bases, with 6 bases of the junction left unmatched. The CDR3 region is CASSLSPGQHYEQYF. CDR3 DNA sequence: TGTGCCAGCAGTTTATCACCGGGACAGCACTACGAGCAGTACTTC.

The rearrangement joins TRBV10-3 to TRBJ1-5, with D unresolved. V shed 3 bases and J shed 1 base, with 10 bases lying between them. Germline-derived CDR1 and CDR2 are ENHRY and SYGVKD. This CDR3 is built from 15 residues. CDR3 sequence: CAISEIGVSNQPQHF. The CDR3, as DNA: TGTGCCATCAGTGAAATTGGGGTAAGCAATCAGCCCCAGCATTTT.

The chain uses TRBV19 and TRBJ1-2, with TRBD1 as a possible D gene (5 bases). CDR1 and CDR2 from the germline V gene are LNHDA and SQIVND (reference sequence). Trimming took 4 bases from V and 8 from J, leaving 14 bases between them. CDR3 length: 13 amino acids. The DNA of the CDR3 is TGTGCCAGTAGTAAACAGGACGGCAAGGGCTACACCTTC. Encoded protein: CASSKQDGKGYTF.

V and J are TRBV6-6 and TRBJ1-2; 11 nucleotides line up with TRBD1. In germline, CDR1 is MNHNY, CDR2 SVGAGI (reference sequence). This CDR3 region has 16 residues. Trimming removed 6 bases from V and 10 bases from J; junction bases left unmatched: 16. The CDR3 nucleotides are TGTGCCAGCAGATTACCGGGACAGGGGGATAATGTTTACTACACCTTC. Translation: CASRLPGQGDNVYYTF.

The chain has TRBV5-8 and TRBJ2-5, with D hard to call. V was pared by 1 base and J by 1 base, with 11 bases between. Germline lookup yields CDR1 SGHTS and CDR2 YDEGEE. The CDR3 sequence is 15 residues long. The CDR3 loop is CASSLNGIGQETQYF. The CDR3 DNA is TGTGCCAGCAGCTTGAATGGTATCGGCCAAGAGACCCAGTACTTC.

This sequence joins TRBV21-1 and TRBJ2-7; TRBD2 is taken as the D call from the table, unchecked against the DNA. TRBV21-1 is termed a pseudogene. The CDR3 length is 16 residues. The CDR3 here is CASSESVLGEVYEQYF. CDR3 sequence (DNA): TGTGCCAGCAGCGAATCGGTATTGGGGGAGGTCTACGAGCAGTACTTC.

This clone occurred a few times. The chain uses TRBV30 and TRBJ1-3; TRBD1 is a possible D gene (5 bases). CDR1 and CDR2 (germline): GTSNPN, SVGIG (reference sequence). The CDR3 extends over 15 amino acids. V lost 1 base and J lost 0, with 10 bases in between. The CDR3 region is CAWSETAYSGNTIYF. CDR3 DNA: TGTGCCTGGAGTGAGACAGCTTACTCTGGAAACACCATATATTTT.

The chain links TRBV5-1 to TRBJ2-4; no reliable D call. V lost 0 bases and J lost 5, with 6 bases in between. Germline CDR1 is SGHRS and CDR2 is YFSETQ. CDR3 size: 13 residues. CDR3: CASSLVSQNIQYF. CDR3 DNA sequence: TGCGCCAGCAGCTTGGTCAGTCAAAACATTCAGTACTTC. Based on the CDR3 plus reference TRBV5-1 and TRBJ2-4, the full variable domain is KAGVTQTPRYLIKTRGQQVTLSCSPISGHRSVSWYQQTPGQGLQFLFEYFSETQRNKGNFPGRFSGRQFSNSRSEMNVSTLELGDSALYLCASSLVSQNIQYFGAGTRLSVL.

This clone was seen just once. The chain is built from TRBV19 and TRBJ2-3, with TRBD1 as a possible D gene (6 bases). The germline CDR1 and CDR2 sequences are LNHDA and SQIVND (reference sequence). Trimming stripped 4 bases from V and 1 base from J, with 12 bases between. The CDR3 covers 15 residues. In nucleotides, the CDR3 is TGTGCCAGTAGTAGACAGGTAAAGGGCACAGATACGCAGTATTTT. It is translated as CASSRQVKGTDTQYF.

This clone was observed a few times. The chain uses TRBV2 and TRBJ1-2; TRBD1 matches at 12 bases. This CDR3 contains 15 residues. Trimming took 5 bases from V and 8 from J; bases not matched to a gene: 9. From germline, CDR1 is SNHLY and CDR2 FYNNEI. CDR3 in amino acids: CASSFDRDRGLGYTF. For the CDR3, the DNA is TGTGCCAGCAGTTTTGACCGGGACAGGGGGCTCGGCTACACCTTC.

The count of this clone is one. The chain links TRBV28 to TRBJ1-1; TRBD1 might be the D (6 bases). Deletions cut 7 bases from V and 7 bases from J, with 13 bases between. Germline CDR1 and CDR2: MDHEN and SYDVKM. This CDR3 comprises 12 residues. CDR3 nucleotides: TGTGCCAGCATTAAACGGGACAATGAAGCTTTCTTT. It translates to CASIKRDNEAFF.